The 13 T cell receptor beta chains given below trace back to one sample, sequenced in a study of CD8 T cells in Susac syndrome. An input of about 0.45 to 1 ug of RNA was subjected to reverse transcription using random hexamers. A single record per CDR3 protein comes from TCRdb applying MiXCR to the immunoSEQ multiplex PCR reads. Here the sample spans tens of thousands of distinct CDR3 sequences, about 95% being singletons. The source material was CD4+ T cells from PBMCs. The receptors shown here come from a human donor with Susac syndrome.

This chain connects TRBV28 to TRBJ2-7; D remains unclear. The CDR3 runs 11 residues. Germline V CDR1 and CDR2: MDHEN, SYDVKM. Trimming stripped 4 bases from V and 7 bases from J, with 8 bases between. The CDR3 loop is CASSSNLEQYF. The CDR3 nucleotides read TGTGCCAGCAGTTCTAATCTTGAGCAGTACTTC.

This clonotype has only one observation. The CDR3 sequence: CSASNRGGGYTF. Here the CDR3 DNA reads TGCAGCGCGAGCAACAGGGGAGGCGGCTACACCTTC. The rearrangement uses TRBV29-1 and TRBJ1-2, with TRBD1 matching over 7 bases. From germline, CDR1 is SQVTM and CDR2 ANQGSEA. The CDR3 extends over 12 amino acids. V shed 7 bases and J 8 bases; nucleotides not matched to a gene: 10.

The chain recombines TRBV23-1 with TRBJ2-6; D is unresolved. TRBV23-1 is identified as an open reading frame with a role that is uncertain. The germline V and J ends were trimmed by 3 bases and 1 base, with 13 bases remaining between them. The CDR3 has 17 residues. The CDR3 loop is CASSHSDPLSGANVLTF. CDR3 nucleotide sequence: TGCGCCAGCAGTCACTCGGATCCTCTATCTGGGGCCAACGTCCTGACTTTC.

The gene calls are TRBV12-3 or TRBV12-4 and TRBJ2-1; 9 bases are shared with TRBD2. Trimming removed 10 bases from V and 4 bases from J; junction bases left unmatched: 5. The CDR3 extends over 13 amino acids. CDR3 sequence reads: CATQRGAYNEQFF. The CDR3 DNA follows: TGTGCCACACAGCGGGGGGCTTACAATGAGCAGTTCTTC.

The CDR3 nucleotides are TGCGCCAGCAGCTTGATTGAAGGGGGCAACACTGAAGCTTTCTTT. Translated, it gives CASSLIEGGNTEAFF. V gene TRBV5-1 combines with J gene TRBJ1-1; TRBD1 matches at 7 bases. Germline CDR1 is SGHRS and CDR2 is YFSETQ. The CDR3 contains 15 residues. Germline trimming cut 1 base from V and 2 bases from J; bases unmatched to any gene: 5.

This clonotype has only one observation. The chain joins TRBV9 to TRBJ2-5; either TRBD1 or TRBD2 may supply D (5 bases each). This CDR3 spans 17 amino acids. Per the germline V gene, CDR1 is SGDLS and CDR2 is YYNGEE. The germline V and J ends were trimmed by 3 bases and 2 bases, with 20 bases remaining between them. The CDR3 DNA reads TGTGCCAGCAGCGAGGCGACCGGGACGCCTTTTCAAGAGACCCAGTACTTC. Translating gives CASSEATGTPFQETQYF.

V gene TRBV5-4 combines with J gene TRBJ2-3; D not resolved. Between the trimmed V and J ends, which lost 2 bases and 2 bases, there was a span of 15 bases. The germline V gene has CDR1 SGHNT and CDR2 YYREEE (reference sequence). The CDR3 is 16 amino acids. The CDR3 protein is CASSLKSQSTTDTQYF. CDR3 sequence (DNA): TGTGCCAGCAGCTTAAAATCCCAAAGTACCACAGATACGCAGTATTTT.

The CDR3 coding sequence is TGTGCCTGGAGACAGGTCTATGGCTACACCTTC. Its translation: CAWRQVYGYTF. The V call is TRBV30, the J call TRBJ1-2; D is perhaps TRBD1 (5 bases). V gave up 3 bases and J gave up 4 bases, with 6 bases separating them. Germline V gene lookup returns CDR1 GTSNPN and CDR2 SVGIG (reference sequence). The CDR3 covers 11 residues.

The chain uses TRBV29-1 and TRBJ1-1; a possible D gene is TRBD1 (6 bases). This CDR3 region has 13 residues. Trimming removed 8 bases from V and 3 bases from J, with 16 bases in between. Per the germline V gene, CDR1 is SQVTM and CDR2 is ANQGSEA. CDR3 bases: TGCAGCCAACAGGGTAGGTTAGACACTGAAGCTTTCTTT. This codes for CSQQGRLDTEAFF.

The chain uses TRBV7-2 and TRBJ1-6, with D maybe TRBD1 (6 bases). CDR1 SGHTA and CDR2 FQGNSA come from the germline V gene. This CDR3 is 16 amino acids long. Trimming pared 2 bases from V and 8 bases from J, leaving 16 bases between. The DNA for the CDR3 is TGTGCCAGCAGCTTAAACCAGGGGCGCGGAGATTCACCCCTCCACTTT. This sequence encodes CASSLNQGRGDSPLHF.

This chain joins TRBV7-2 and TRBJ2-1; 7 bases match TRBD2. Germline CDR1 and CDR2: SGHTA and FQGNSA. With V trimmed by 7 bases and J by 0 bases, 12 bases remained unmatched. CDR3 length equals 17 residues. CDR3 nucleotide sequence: TGTGCCAGCACCCCAAGGGGCGGGGGTTTCTCCTACAATGAGCAGTTCTTC. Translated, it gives CASTPRGGGFSYNEQFF.

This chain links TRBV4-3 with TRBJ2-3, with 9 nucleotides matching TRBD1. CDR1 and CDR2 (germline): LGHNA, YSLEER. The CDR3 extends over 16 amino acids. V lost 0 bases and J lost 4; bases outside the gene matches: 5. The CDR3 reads CASSQDGTGSPDTQYF. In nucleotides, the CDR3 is TGCGCCAGCAGCCAAGATGGGACAGGGAGCCCAGATACGCAGTATTTT.

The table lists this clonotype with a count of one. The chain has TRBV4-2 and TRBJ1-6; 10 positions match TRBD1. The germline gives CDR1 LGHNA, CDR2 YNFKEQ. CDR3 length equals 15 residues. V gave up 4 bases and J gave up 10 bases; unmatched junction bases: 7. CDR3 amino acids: CASSRDRGWGSPLHF. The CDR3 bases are TGTGCCAGCAGCCGGGACAGGGGTTGGGGGTCACCCCTCCACTTT.